The 4 T cell receptor beta chains below all came from one sample that was sequenced in a study of shared clonotypes between healthy human individuals. Sequencing was performed with immunoSEQ multiplex PCR; in TCRdb, only in-frame clones are kept and a portion is missing. The sample has 950,000 to 1,100,000 clones; about 76% are singletons. What was sequenced was memory CD4+ T cells sorted from blood. As to subset: CD45RA-negative fraction. These receptors all come from a man between 18 and 29 years old in good health.

The chain's CDR3 is CASSPRQGSPYEQYF. The CDR3 bases are TGCGCCAGCAGCCCGAGACAGGGGTCCCCCTACGAGCAGTACTTC. The chain combines TRBV5-1 with TRBJ2-7; 8 nucleotides align to TRBD1. Per the germline V gene, CDR1 is SGHRS and CDR2 is YFSETQ. The CDR3 is 15 amino acids. J gave up 2 bases and V 4 bases, and 8 bases lay outside the gene matches. The whole variable domain, remainder taken from reference TRBV5-1 and TRBJ2-7, is KAGVTQTPRYLIKTRGQQVTLSCSPISGHRSVSWYQQTPGQGLQFLFEYFSETQRNKGNFPGRFSGRQFSNSRSEMNVSTLELGDSALYLCASSPRQGSPYEQYFGPGTRLTVT.

The V and J genes are TRBV27 and TRBJ1-4, with a tentative D call TRBD1 (5 bases). Germline assignment: CDR1 MNHEY and CDR2 SMNVEV (reference sequence). V lost 6 bases, J lost 8 bases, and 13 bases lay in between. CDR3 size: 13 residues. As DNA, the CDR3 is TGTGCCAGCAGAGGGGATGATCGGGAAAAACTGTTTTTT. Protein product: CASRGDDREKLFF.

V gene TRBV6-1 combines with J gene TRBJ1-1; perhaps TRBD1 as D (6 bases). V lost 1 base to trimming and J lost 0 bases, with 12 bases between them. CDR1 and CDR2 from the germline V gene are MNHNS and SASEGT. The CDR3 loop spans 16 amino acids. The CDR3 bases are TGTGCCAGCAGTGAAGGCCTTTGGGGGCTGAACACTGAAGCTTTCTTT. It yields the protein CASSEGLWGLNTEAFF.

The J gene is TRBJ1-4, the V gene TRBV18; 7 nucleotides align to TRBD1. With V trimmed by 6 bases and J by 6 bases, 4 bases remained unmatched. CDR1 and CDR2 (germline): KGHSH, LQKENI. The CDR3 runs to 13 residues. The CDR3 DNA reads TGTGCCAGCTCCCCCGACAGGGATGAAAAACTGTTTTTT. Translated, it gives CASSPDRDEKLFF. Drawing the rest from reference TRBV18 and TRBJ1-4, the complete variable domain is NAGVMQNPRHLVRRRGQEARLRCSPMKGHSHVYWYRQLPEEGLKFMVYLQKENIIDESGMPKERFSAEFPKEGPSILRIQQVVRGDSAAYFCASSPDRDEKLFFGSGTQLSVL.